Below, one TCR beta chain is given with its context. Its specificity is unknown. This sample was included in a study of cytomegalovirus exposure and HLA in healthy donors. Overall study findings and caveats: Analysis was carried out at a later point, and it linked a missense DCLRE1C variant to TCR beta V- and J-gene trimming. Later work showed greater clonal expansion in HLA-associated TCR beta chains than in equally common others.

This PCR relied on a set of 60 Vbeta primers and 13 Jbeta primers. The method was immunoSEQ multiplex PCR; TCRdb's version includes in-frame clones alone and lacks a portion of them. The table shows 150,000 to 200,000 clones, with 78% occurring only once. The clonotype comes from a young woman in good health and CMV-seropositive. Sequencing was performed on PBMCs.

The CDR3: CASSLLLAGGPDTQYF. In DNA form, the CDR3 reads TGTGCCAGCAGCCTGCTCTTAGCGGGGGGCCCAGATACGCAGTATTTT. V gene TRBV5-6 combines with J gene TRBJ2-3; 10 nucleotides match TRBD2. Trimming removed 4 bases from V and 4 bases from J; junction bases left unmatched: 9. The V gene's germline CDR1 is SGHDT and CDR2 YYEEEE. This CDR3 contains 16 residues.